This TCR beta chain originates from a study of blood T cell repertoires in COVID-19. Turning to the study itself: Sites across the United States, Italy and Spain contributed samples from acute and convalescent COVID-19. From T cells, B-cell-depleted T cells, or PBMCs came the material, which was cDNA or gDNA.

The count of this clone is one. Original processing notes: For nucleated cells, counts were estimated from reference gene primer amplification. Sequenced by immunoSEQ multiplex PCR; TCRdb stores in-frame clones only, minus some. V, J and clone size are taken as reported in that table, and D and trimming were inferred from the DNA itself. The sample lists 100,000 to 150,000 clones, 70% to 90% occurring once. The CDR3 runs to 14 residues. V gave up 0 bases and J gave up 9 bases; unmatched junction bases: 6. From germline, CDR1 is SGHRS and CDR2 YFSETQ. This receptor was identified in an elderly woman with acute or convalescent COVID-19. The rearrangement joins TRBV5-1 to TRBJ2-3, with 8 bases aligning to TRBD2. The sample comprised peripheral blood. The CDR3 is CASSLAFSGDTQYF. Here the CDR3 DNA reads TGCGCCAGCAGCTTGGCCTTTAGCGGGGACACGCAGTATTTT.